These 14 T cell receptor beta chains were sequenced from one sample in a study of blood T cell repertoires in COVID-19. The method was immunoSEQ multiplex PCR; TCRdb's version includes in-frame clones alone and lacks a portion of them. The table has about 230,000 clones, approximately 82% seen once. The sample consisted of peripheral blood. The receptors here all came from a woman aged 40 to 49 who had recovered from COVID-19.

The rearrangement joins TRBV7-8 to TRBJ1-5; 10 bases are a match to TRBD1. The CDR3 has 15 amino acids. The J segment lost 7 bases and the V segment lost 5 bases, leaving 8 bases of the junction unmatched. The germline V gene encodes CDR1 SGHVS and CDR2 FQNEAQ. This CDR3 is CASSRGDRGGQPQHF. As DNA, the CDR3 is TGTGCCAGCAGCCGGGGGGACAGGGGAGGCCAGCCCCAGCATTTT.

This chain connects TRBV3-1 (or the pseudogene TRBV3-2) to TRBJ1-2, with D possibly matching TRBD1 (6 bases). Trimming shortened V by 0 bases and J by 3 bases, and 14 bases separated the two germline ends. This CDR3 contains 16 residues. Germline V lookup: CDR1 LGHDT, CDR2 YNNKEL (reference sequence). CDR3 sequence: CASSQDPPPGDYGYTF. The CDR3 coding sequence is TGTGCCAGCAGCCAAGATCCCCCCCCAGGGGACTATGGCTACACCTTC.

The chain has TRBV29-1 and TRBJ2-5; 7 positions match TRBD1. Germline V gives CDR1 SQVTM, CDR2 ANQGSEA. V lost 6 bases, J lost 1 base, and 2 bases stayed unmatched. This CDR3 has 12 amino acids. In nucleotides, the CDR3 is TGCAGCGTACGGGACAGCCAAGAGACCCAGTACTTC. Amino acid sequence: CSVRDSQETQYF.

This chain uses TRBV6-5 with TRBJ1-3, with 9 bases identical to TRBD1. The V segment lost 6 bases and the J segment 6 bases; nucleotides outside the gene matches: 6. Germline V CDR1 and CDR2: MNHEY, SVGAGI. The CDR3 has 14 amino acids. The CDR3 nucleotides are TGTGCCAGCAGCCGACGGGACAGGGAAAACACCATATATTTT. Protein sequence: CASSRRDRENTIYF.

The chain couples TRBV15 to TRBJ2-7; TRBD1 agrees at 7 bases. The CDR3 sequence is 14 residues long. The ends lost 3 bases at V and 5 bases at J; junction bases unmatched: 7. In germline, CDR1 is LNHNV, CDR2 YYDKDF (reference sequence). The CDR3 is CATSRQGELNEQYF. The CDR3 DNA reads as TGTGCCACCAGCAGGCAGGGGGAATTGAACGAGCAGTACTTC.

V and J are TRBV11-2 and TRBJ2-3; a possible D gene is TRBD1 (5 bases). The germline V and J ends were trimmed by 5 bases and 3 bases, with 15 bases remaining between them. From germline, CDR1 is SGHAT and CDR2 FQNNGV. CDR3 size: 15 residues. CDR3 protein: CASSLGPVETDTQYF. The CDR3 nucleotides are TGTGCCAGCAGCCTGGGGCCGGTTGAGACAGATACGCAGTATTTT.

The chain has TRBV6-2 or TRBV6-3 and TRBJ2-7, with D unclear. CDR1 MNHEY and CDR2 SVGEGT come from the germline V gene. Trimming cost V 4 bases and J 3 bases, with 4 bases left between them. CDR3 length equals 11 residues. The CDR3 region is CASSWSYEQYF. The CDR3 DNA sequence: TGTGCCAGCAGTTGGAGCTACGAGCAGTACTTC.

The genes are TRBV6-2 or TRBV6-3 and TRBJ2-3; TRBD2 aligns across 8 bases. J lost 2 bases, V lost 3 bases, and 10 bases had no gene match. The CDR3 is 17 amino acids. Germline V lookup: CDR1 MNHEY, CDR2 SVGEGT. The CDR3 DNA reads as TGTGCCAGCAGTTATTCAAGGACTAGCCCTCTCACAGATACGCAGTATTTT. Translating gives CASSYSRTSPLTDTQYF.

The chain uses TRBV11-3 and TRBJ1-4; D uncertain. Germline V gene lookup returns CDR1 SGHNT and CDR2 YENEEA. V was shortened by 2 bases and J by 6 bases, with 7 bases between the two germline ends. CDR3 size: 13 residues. CDR3 loop: CASSLTGDEKLFF. CDR3 coding DNA: TGTGCCAGCAGCTTAACGGGAGATGAAAAACTGTTTTTT.

The table lists this clone with a few counts. The genes are TRBV28 and TRBJ2-7; possibly TRBD2 for D (6 bases). The germline V and J ends were trimmed by 6 bases and 6 bases, with 18 bases remaining between them. Germline-derived CDR1 and CDR2 are MDHEN and SYDVKM. The CDR3 consists of 14 residues. CDR3 DNA: TGTGCCAGCAGCAACGGGGGTTCCCCCCTCGAGCAGTACTTC. Translating it yields CASSNGGSPLEQYF.

The gene calls are TRBV19 and TRBJ2-5; TRBD2 is a possible D gene (6 bases). The ends were cut back, 6 bases at V and 3 bases at J, with 11 bases in the middle. The CDR3 has 13 amino acids. Germline values: CDR1 LNHDA, CDR2 SQIVND (reference sequence). This CDR3 reads CASRLAKEETQYF. CDR3 nucleotide sequence: TGTGCCAGTAGGCTAGCGAAAGAAGAGACCCAGTACTTC.

The chain has TRBV6-5 and TRBJ2-6; the D gene is possibly TRBD2 (6 bases). Trimming stripped 0 bases from V and 4 bases from J, with 10 bases between. The CDR3 sequence is 16 residues long. Germline V lookup: CDR1 MNHEY, CDR2 SVGAGI. The CDR3 sequence is CASSYSRGGGANVLTF. For the CDR3, the DNA is TGTGCCAGCAGTTACTCGAGGGGAGGAGGGGCCAACGTCCTGACTTTC.

In this sample, this clone turned up once. V gene TRBV29-1 combines with J gene TRBJ1-2, with D perhaps matching TRBD1 (6 bases). This CDR3 is built from 14 residues. Per germline, CDR1 SQVTM and CDR2 ANQGSEA. The germline V and J ends were trimmed by 4 bases and 4 bases, with 16 bases remaining between them. The CDR3 loop reads CSVVPQGQGYGYTF. The CDR3 DNA reads TGCAGCGTTGTTCCACAGGGCCAGGGCTATGGCTACACCTTC.

The V gene is TRBV18, the J gene TRBJ2-5; D may be TRBD2 (6 bases). Trimming cost V 3 bases and J 1 base, with 9 bases left between them. This CDR3 is built from 14 residues. The germline V gene has CDR1 KGHSH and CDR2 LQKENI. CDR3 in amino acids: CASSPGGSQETQYF. As DNA, the CDR3 is TGTGCCAGCTCACCCGGGGGTAGCCAAGAGACCCAGTACTTC.